The rows below give T cell receptor beta chains drawn from one sample of a study of T cell changes during pregnancy in multiple sclerosis. TCRdb keeps only in-frame clones here, not all; method: immunoSEQ multiplex PCR. The table lists fewer than 130,000 clones, about nine tenths of them singletons. The input for sequencing was peripheral blood, taken after pregnancy. Receptors were obtained from a female donor with multiple sclerosis, enrolled in a pregnancy study. Both conserved end residues are part of each CDR3. The D gene is left open where the match is weak. Size tells how often a clone was seen (once, few, many) or the class of an expanded clone, and some rows leave it out.

clone_size,j_call,d_call,v_call,cdr3_nt,cdr3_aa
-,TRBJ2-7,-,TRBV5-8,TGTGCCAGCAGCTTGACTTACGAGCAGTACTTC,CASSLTYEQYF
-,TRBJ1-2,-,TRBV15,TGTGCCACCAAGGATGACACGGCGGGACATGGCTACACCTTC,CATKDDTAGHGYTF
-,TRBJ2-1,-,TRBV18,TGTGCCAGCTCCGGACAGTACAATGAGCAGTTCTTC,CASSGQYNEQFF
-,TRBJ2-5,-,TRBV7-7,TGTGCTAGCAGCTTGTTGCGGGGAGAGACCCAGTACTTC,CASSLLRGETQYF
-,TRBJ1-2,-,TRBV6-6,TGTGCCAGCAGTTCTCAGGGGCCTGTCTATGGCTACACCTTC,CASSSQGPVYGYTF
once,TRBJ2-2,TRBD1,TRBV11-3,TGTGCCAGCAGCTTAGATCCGGGACAGTCCGGGGAGCTGTTTTTT,CASSLDPGQSGELFF
few,TRBJ2-2,TRBD1,TRBV2,TGTGCCAGCAGGGAACAGGGGCCAGCGAACACCGGGGAGCTGTTTTTT,CASREQGPANTGELFF
-,TRBJ2-1,TRBD2,TRBV2,TGTGCCCATGGACTAGCGGGGGGGCCGTTTAGCAATGAGCAGTTCTTC,CAHGLAGGPFSNEQFF
-,TRBJ1-2,-,TRBV7-7,TGTGCTAGCAGCCGAAGCGACAGCTATGGCTACACCTTC,CASSRSDSYGYTF
-,TRBJ2-2,TRBD1,TRBV19,TGTGCCAGTAGTATAGTGACAGGGGCATTGACCGGGGAGCTGTTTTTT,CASSIVTGALTGELFF
-,TRBJ2-1,-,TRBV9,TGTGCCAGCAGCCCAGGATTAGGCAATGAGCAGTTCTTC,CASSPGLGNEQFF
-,TRBJ1-4,TRBD1,TRBV7-6,TGTGCCAGCACTGGGGGACAGCGAAATGAAAAACTGTTTTTT,CASTGGQRNEKLFF
-,TRBJ2-2,-,TRBV6-5,TGTGCCAGCAGTTACCGCATGGGGGCCACCGGGGAGCTGTTTTTT,CASSYRMGATGELFF
-,TRBJ1-2,-,TRBV19,TGTGCCAGTAGTATAGCCCAGGACTATGGCTACACCTTC,CASSIAQDYGYTF
-,TRBJ2-3,-,TRBV5-1,TGCGCCAGCAGCTTGAAGGACTACCCAGGCACAGATACGCAGTATTTT,CASSLKDYPGTDTQYF
-,TRBJ2-6,-,TRBV19,TGTGCCAGCCGTACGGTGAGTACGGGGGCCAACGTCCTGACTTTC,CASRTVSTGANVLTF
-,TRBJ1-5,TRBD1,TRBV2,TGTGCCACCGGTGCGGACAGGAACTATCAGCCCCAGCATTTT,CATGADRNYQPQHF
-,TRBJ2-5,TRBD2,TRBV7-3,TGTGCCAGCAGCTTAAACGGCGGGGGGGGACAAGAGACCCAGTACTTC,CASSLNGGGGQETQYF
-,TRBJ2-1,TRBD2,TRBV2,TGTGCCATGCTACTAGCGGGGGCGGACAATGAGCAGTTCTTC,CAMLLAGADNEQFF
-,TRBJ1-6,-,TRBV30,TGTGCCTGGATGGTCGGGGATGGGTATTCACCCCTCCACTTT,CAWMVGDGYSPLHF
-,TRBJ1-5,-,TRBV6-6,TGTGCCAGCAGCCTGGCTGCCAATCAGCCCCAGCATTTT,CASSLAANQPQHF
-,TRBJ1-1,-,TRBV12-5,TGTGCTAGTGGTTTGGGCGGGGGGAACACTGAAGCTTTCTTT,CASGLGGGNTEAFF
once,TRBJ2-3,-,TRBV4-1,TGCGCCAGCAGCTACGTAGGGACTCAGCAAGATACGCAGTATTTT,CASSYVGTQQDTQYF
-,TRBJ2-7,-,TRBV23-1,TGCGCCAGCAGTCATCATCCCGGGTACTTCGGAATGAACAACTACGAGCAGTACTTC,CASSHHPGYFGMNNYEQYF
-,TRBJ1-2,-,TRBV29-1,TGCAGCGTTGAGGGGGGAGACTACTATGGCTACACCTTC,CSVEGGDYYGYTF
-,TRBJ2-3,-,TRBV27,TGTGCCAGCCGGGGATTCACAGATACGCAGTATTTT,CASRGFTDTQYF
-,TRBJ2-5,-,TRBV1,TGCACCAGCGCTGATTCAGGGGCCGAGACCCAGTACTTC,CTSADSGAETQYF
-,TRBJ2-7,-,TRBV6-1,TGTGCCAGCAGGACGACGGCAGGGGAACTAAACGAGCAGTACTTC,CASRTTAGELNEQYF
-,TRBJ1-1,TRBD1,TRBV5-4,TGTGCCAGCAGCAAAAGGGACAGGGGAGATGCTGAAGCTTTCTTT,CASSKRDRGDAEAFF
once,TRBJ2-5,TRBD1,TRBV19,TGTGCCAGTGAGGGCAGGGGGTTGGGGGAGACCCAGTACTTC,CASEGRGLGETQYF
-,TRBJ1-5,-,TRBV5-1,TGCGCCAGCAGCTTGGTAGCGGGTCAGCCCCAGCATTTT,CASSLVAGQPQHF
once,TRBJ1-2,TRBD1,TRBV7-8,TGTGCCAGCAGCTGGGCGACCGTCGGGACAGGGTATCACTATGGCTACACCTTC,CASSWATVGTGYHYGYTF
-,TRBJ1-1,-,TRBV6-6,TGTGCCAGCAGTTACGTGCAGGGTAGTGAAGCTTTCTTT,CASSYVQGSEAFF
-,TRBJ2-2,-,TRBV27,TGTGCCAGCAGTTACGCAGGGTTGGGCACCGGGGAGCTGTTTTTT,CASSYAGLGTGELFF
-,TRBJ2-7,TRBD1,TRBV6-1,TGTGCCAGCAGTGGCCGGTTTCCGGACAGGGTCTACGAGCAGTACTTC,CASSGRFPDRVYEQYF
once,TRBJ1-1,-,TRBV18,TGTGCCAGCTCACGGAGCTCGGGAAACACTGAAGCTTTCTTT,CASSRSSGNTEAFF
-,TRBJ2-7,-,TRBV10-3,TGTGCCATCAGTGAAAAGGGGGAATCCTACGAGCAGTACTTC,CAISEKGESYEQYF
-,TRBJ2-7,-,TRBV5-1,TGCGCCAGCAGCTTGGTGGACAGCTCCTACGAGCAGTACTTC,CASSLVDSSYEQYF
few,TRBJ1-2,-,TRBV19,TGTGCCAGTAGTATAGTAGCCAGTGACTATGGCTACACCTTC,CASSIVASDYGYTF
-,TRBJ1-1,TRBD1,TRBV27,TGTGCCAGCAGTTTATCGGCGGCAGGGGGGTCTGAAGCTTTCTTT,CASSLSAAGGSEAFF
-,TRBJ1-2,-,TRBV19,TGTGCCAGTAGTATTCTTAGCGGAAACTATGGCTACACCTTC,CASSILSGNYGYTF
-,TRBJ1-2,-,TRBV2,TGTGCCAGGACCGCGAGGCGACAGATAAACTATGGCTACACCTTC,CARTARRQINYGYTF
-,TRBJ2-2,TRBD2,TRBV7-3,TGTGCCAGCAGCCCCGGTCCTAGCGGGGACACCGGGGAGCTGTTTTTT,CASSPGPSGDTGELFF
-,TRBJ1-2,-,TRBV29-1,TGCAGCGTGGTGGGGGCTGAGGGGGACTATGGCTACACCTTC,CSVVGAEGDYGYTF
few,TRBJ1-2,-,TRBV15,TGTGCCACCAGCAGAGGTGCGGACTATGGCTACACCTTC,CATSRGADYGYTF
-,TRBJ2-1,TRBD2,TRBV18,TGTGCCAGCTCACCCAGGGTAGGGGAGCGGGGGATCTCCAATGAGCAGTTCTTC,CASSPRVGERGISNEQFF
-,TRBJ2-2,TRBD2,TRBV11-3,TGTGCCAGCAGCTTAGGGTCGGGTAGCGGGGGATTCACCGGGGAGCTGTTTTTT,CASSLGSGSGGFTGELFF
-,TRBJ1-2,TRBD1,TRBV6-1,TGTGCCAGCAGTGTTAGGGGGCCGATGGGAATATACTATGGCTACACCTTC,CASSVRGPMGIYYGYTF
few,TRBJ2-7,TRBD1,TRBV5-6,TGTGCCAGCAGTCCCGGGACAGGGGGCCTTGTCTCCTACGAGCAGTACTTC,CASSPGTGGLVSYEQYF
-,TRBJ1-2,-,TRBV5-5,TGTGCCAGCAGCTTGCGGGGAATGCAAGGGTATGGCTACACCTTC,CASSLRGMQGYGYTF
-,TRBJ1-4,-,TRBV11-2,TGTGCCAGCAGCTCCGCATCGACAGTGCGAACTAATGAAAAACTGTTTTTT,CASSSASTVRTNEKLFF